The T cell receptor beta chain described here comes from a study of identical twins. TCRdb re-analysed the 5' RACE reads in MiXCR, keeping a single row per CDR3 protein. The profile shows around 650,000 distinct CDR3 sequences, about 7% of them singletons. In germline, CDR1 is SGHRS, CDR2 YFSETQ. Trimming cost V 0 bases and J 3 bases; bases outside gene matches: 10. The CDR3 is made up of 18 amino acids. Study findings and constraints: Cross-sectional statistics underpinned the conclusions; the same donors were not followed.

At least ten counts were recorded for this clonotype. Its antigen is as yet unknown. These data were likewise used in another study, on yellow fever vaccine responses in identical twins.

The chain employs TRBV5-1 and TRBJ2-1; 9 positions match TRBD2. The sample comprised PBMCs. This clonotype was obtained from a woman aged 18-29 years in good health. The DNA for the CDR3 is TGCGCCAGCAGCTTGGTGGGGATAGCGGGAGAGAACTACAATGAGCAGTTCTTC. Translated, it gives CASSLVGIAGENYNEQFF.